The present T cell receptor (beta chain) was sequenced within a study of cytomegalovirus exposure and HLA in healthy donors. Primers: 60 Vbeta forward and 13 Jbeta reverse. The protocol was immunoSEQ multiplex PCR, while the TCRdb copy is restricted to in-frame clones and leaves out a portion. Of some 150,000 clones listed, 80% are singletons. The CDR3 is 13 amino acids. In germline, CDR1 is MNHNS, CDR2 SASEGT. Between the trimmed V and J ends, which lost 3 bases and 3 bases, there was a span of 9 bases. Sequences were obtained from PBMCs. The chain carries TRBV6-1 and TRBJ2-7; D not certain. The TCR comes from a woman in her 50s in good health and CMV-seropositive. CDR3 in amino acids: CASSEFPIYEQYF. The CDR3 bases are TGTGCCAGCAGTGAGTTTCCTATCTACGAGCAGTACTTC.